A selection of T cell receptor beta chains follows, all from one sample in a study of beta chain features in type 1 diabetes. Data came from immunoSEQ multiplex PCR; TCRdb stores just in-frame clones and leaves some out. The table includes over 500,000 clones, around 15% detected once. Source material: naive CD4+ T cells from blood. All receptors derive from a young man in good health. Each CDR3 is given with its conserved first and last residue. D genes are given only for firm matches. Clone size is shown for a subset of rows, as once, few, many or a class of expanded clone.

V gene: TRBV18
D gene: .
clone size: .
J gene: TRBJ1-3
CDR3 protein: CASSPTAGGNTIYF
CDR3 DNA: TGTGCCAGCTCACCCACTGCCGGGGGAAACACCATATATTTT

V gene: TRBV14
D gene: TRBD1
clone size: few
J gene: TRBJ2-3
CDR3 protein: CASSQNNRGRGDTQYF
CDR3 DNA: TGTGCCAGCAGCCAAAATAACAGGGGGCGCGGAGATACGCAGTATTTT

V gene: TRBV2
D gene: TRBD1
clone size: few
J gene: TRBJ1-1
CDR3 protein: CASSSGTGGGRGTEAFF
CDR3 DNA: TGTGCCAGCAGTAGCGGGACAGGGGGCGGAAGAGGTACTGAAGCTTTCTTT

V gene: TRBV9
D gene: .
clone size: few
J gene: TRBJ1-2
CDR3 protein: CASSHSETMGYTF
CDR3 DNA: TGTGCCAGCAGCCATTCTGAAACTATGGGCTACACCTTC

V gene: TRBV15
D gene: TRBD1
clone size: .
J gene: TRBJ1-2
CDR3 protein: CATSRPGQGHYGYTF
CDR3 DNA: TGTGCCACCAGCAGGCCGGGACAGGGACACTATGGCTACACCTTC

V gene: TRBV5-6
D gene: TRBD2
clone size: many
J gene: TRBJ2-5
CDR3 protein: CASSLDLDSGGETQYF
CDR3 DNA: TGTGCCAGCAGCTTGGACCTGGACTCGGGAGGGGAGACCCAGTACTTC

V gene: TRBV9
D gene: TRBD1
clone size: .
J gene: TRBJ1-2
CDR3 protein: CASSASPGQGFGYTF
CDR3 DNA: TGTGCCAGCAGCGCCTCTCCGGGACAGGGGTTTGGCTACACCTTC

V gene: TRBV29-1
D gene: .
clone size: few
J gene: TRBJ2-5
CDR3 protein: CSVDVVTRRETQYF
CDR3 DNA: TGCAGCGTTGATGTAGTGACTAGGAGAGAGACCCAGTACTTC

V gene: TRBV25-1
D gene: TRBD2
clone size: few
J gene: TRBJ2-2
CDR3 protein: CASSPGTSGVTGELFF
CDR3 DNA: TGTGCCAGCAGCCCTGGGACTAGCGGAGTCACCGGGGAGCTGTTTTTT

V gene: TRBV28
D gene: .
clone size: few
J gene: TRBJ2-3
CDR3 protein: CASSLRGITDTQYF
CDR3 DNA: TGTGCCAGCAGTTTACGGGGAATCACAGATACGCAGTATTTT

V gene: TRBV25-1
D gene: .
clone size: .
J gene: TRBJ2-2
CDR3 protein: CASRGLRRVFF
CDR3 DNA: TGTGCCAGCAGGGGGTTAAGGCGGGTGTTTTTT

V gene: TRBV7-9
D gene: .
clone size: few
J gene: TRBJ1-1
CDR3 protein: CASSLLGGLNTEAFF
CDR3 DNA: TGTGCCAGCAGCTTACTTGGGGGCTTGAACACTGAAGCTTTCTTT

V gene: TRBV5-1
D gene: TRBD2
clone size: .
J gene: TRBJ2-7
CDR3 protein: CASSFNSGGPYEQYF
CDR3 DNA: TGCGCCAGCAGCTTCAACAGCGGGGGCCCCTACGAGCAGTACTTC

V gene: TRBV15
D gene: .
clone size: few
J gene: TRBJ2-1
CDR3 protein: CATSRVGGALYEQFF
CDR3 DNA: TGTGCCACCAGCAGAGTGGGGGGGGCGCTCTATGAGCAGTTCTTC

V gene: TRBV5-4
D gene: .
clone size: .
J gene: TRBJ2-5
CDR3 protein: CASRADQETQYF
CDR3 DNA: TGTGCCAGCAGGGCAGACCAAGAGACCCAGTACTTC

V gene: TRBV7-2
D gene: TRBD1
clone size: .
J gene: TRBJ1-6
CDR3 protein: CASSLGQGRNSPLHF
CDR3 DNA: TGTGCCAGCAGCTTGGGACAGGGGAGGAATTCACCCCTCCACTTT

V gene: TRBV15
D gene: .
clone size: .
J gene: TRBJ2-7
CDR3 protein: CATSRDSPYEQYF
CDR3 DNA: TGTGCCACCAGCAGAGATTCCCCCTACGAGCAGTACTTC

V gene: TRBV9
D gene: TRBD1
clone size: few
J gene: TRBJ2-1
CDR3 protein: CASSVRTGLGEQFF
CDR3 DNA: TGTGCCAGCAGCGTCCGGACAGGTCTTGGTGAGCAGTTCTTC

V gene: TRBV29-1
D gene: .
clone size: few
J gene: TRBJ2-7
CDR3 protein: CSLMRGDEQYF
CDR3 DNA: TGCAGCCTCATGAGGGGGGACGAGCAGTACTTC

V gene: TRBV5-1
D gene: .
clone size: .
J gene: TRBJ1-2
CDR3 protein: CASSSTGSYGYTF
CDR3 DNA: TGCGCCAGCAGCTCGACAGGCAGCTATGGCTACACCTTC

V gene: TRBV19
D gene: TRBD1
clone size: few
J gene: TRBJ1-1
CDR3 protein: CASSIPGQGRTEAFF
CDR3 DNA: TGTGCCAGTAGTATACCCGGACAGGGAAGAACTGAAGCTTTCTTT

V gene: TRBV7-2
D gene: .
clone size: .
J gene: TRBJ2-5
CDR3 protein: CASSLNQGPSQETQYF
CDR3 DNA: TGTGCCAGCAGCTTAAATCAGGGGCCATCCCAAGAGACCCAGTACTTC

V gene: TRBV13
D gene: TRBD1
clone size: .
J gene: TRBJ1-2
CDR3 protein: CASSLEDRGRDGYTF
CDR3 DNA: TGTGCCAGCAGCTTAGAGGACAGGGGGCGGGATGGCTACACCTTC

V gene: TRBV18
D gene: TRBD1
clone size: few
J gene: TRBJ2-6
CDR3 protein: CASSPYPSRGPGTALTF
CDR3 DNA: TGTGCCAGCTCACCATATCCATCAAGGGGGCCAGGTACTGCACTGACTTTC

V gene: TRBV5-1
D gene: .
clone size: .
J gene: TRBJ2-1
CDR3 protein: CASGPGGQNNEQFF
CDR3 DNA: TGCGCCAGCGGCCCCGGGGGCCAGAACAATGAGCAGTTCTTC

V gene: TRBV5-4
D gene: TRBD1
clone size: .
J gene: TRBJ1-1
CDR3 protein: CASSQGVETEAFF
CDR3 DNA: TGTGCCAGCAGCCAGGGGGTAGAGACTGAAGCTTTCTTT

V gene: TRBV30
D gene: .
clone size: .
J gene: TRBJ2-7
CDR3 protein: CAWSREGTYEQYF
CDR3 DNA: TGTGCCTGGAGTCGGGAAGGGACCTACGAGCAGTACTTC

V gene: TRBV4-2
D gene: .
clone size: few
J gene: TRBJ2-1
CDR3 protein: CASSQVGSGRYNEQFF
CDR3 DNA: TGTGCCAGCAGCCAAGTTGGGTCCGGGCGCTACAATGAGCAGTTCTTC

V gene: TRBV19
D gene: .
clone size: few
J gene: TRBJ2-6
CDR3 protein: CASSIEASGANVLTF
CDR3 DNA: TGTGCCAGTAGTATAGAAGCCTCTGGGGCCAACGTCCTGACTTTC

V gene: TRBV5-1
D gene: .
clone size: .
J gene: TRBJ2-3
CDR3 protein: CASSLGTSLDTQYF
CDR3 DNA: TGCGCCAGCAGCTTAGGAACTAGCTTAGATACGCAGTATTTT

V gene: TRBV7-2
D gene: TRBD1
clone size: .
J gene: TRBJ1-1
CDR3 protein: CASSSGQGKTEAFF
CDR3 DNA: TGTGCCAGCAGCTCCGGACAGGGAAAAACTGAAGCTTTCTTT

V gene: TRBV30
D gene: .
clone size: few
J gene: TRBJ1-1
CDR3 protein: CAWRWQGTGTEAFF
CDR3 DNA: TGTGCCTGGAGGTGGCAGGGAACGGGCACTGAAGCTTTCTTT

V gene: TRBV4-2
D gene: TRBD1
clone size: few
J gene: TRBJ2-1
CDR3 protein: CASSQEKGTAYNEQFF
CDR3 DNA: TGTGCCAGCAGCCAAGAGAAGGGGACAGCCTACAATGAGCAGTTCTTC

V gene: TRBV7-3
D gene: .
clone size: few
J gene: TRBJ1-3
CDR3 protein: CASSPDPSGNTIYF
CDR3 DNA: TGTGCCAGCAGCCCGGACCCCTCTGGAAACACCATATATTTT

V gene: TRBV14
D gene: .
clone size: .
J gene: TRBJ1-2
CDR3 protein: CASSQDLAQSYGYTF
CDR3 DNA: TGTGCCAGCAGCCAAGATCTTGCACAGAGCTATGGCTACACCTTC

V gene: TRBV29-1
D gene: TRBD2
clone size: .
J gene: TRBJ2-5
CDR3 protein: CSAPPSGQETQYF
CDR3 DNA: TGCAGCGCCCCCCCTAGCGGACAAGAGACCCAGTACTTC

V gene: TRBV29-1
D gene: TRBD1
clone size: .
J gene: TRBJ2-3
CDR3 protein: CSVGDRGSGDTQYF
CDR3 DNA: TGCAGCGTTGGGGACAGGGGAAGTGGAGATACGCAGTATTTT

V gene: TRBV10-3
D gene: .
clone size: many
J gene: TRBJ2-4
CDR3 protein: CAISESRRGSGKNIQYF
CDR3 DNA: TGTGCCATCAGTGAGTCGCGCCGGGGGAGCGGCAAAAACATTCAGTACTTC

V gene: TRBV5-1
D gene: .
clone size: few
J gene: TRBJ2-1
CDR3 protein: CASSLDSRGEQFF
CDR3 DNA: TGCGCCAGCAGCTTGGACAGCCGAGGTGAGCAGTTCTTC

V gene: TRBV27
D gene: .
clone size: few
J gene: TRBJ2-1
CDR3 protein: CASSLSPFGLGILPIYNEQFF
CDR3 DNA: TGTGCCAGCAGTTTATCCCCTTTTGGTTTGGGCATACTACCTATTTACAATGAGCAGTTCTTC

V gene: TRBV4-2
D gene: .
clone size: few
J gene: TRBJ1-2
CDR3 protein: CASSQAGDVYGYTF
CDR3 DNA: TGTGCCAGCAGCCAAGCAGGGGACGTCTACGGCTACACCTTC

V gene: TRBV5-4
D gene: .
clone size: few
J gene: TRBJ1-2
CDR3 protein: CASSPEGRTNYGYTF
CDR3 DNA: TGTGCCAGCAGCCCTGAGGGGCGGACTAACTATGGCTACACCTTC

V gene: TRBV28
D gene: TRBD1
clone size: .
J gene: TRBJ2-7
CDR3 protein: CASIPRTGGPYEQYF
CDR3 DNA: TGTGCCAGCATCCCCCGGACAGGGGGCCCCTACGAGCAGTACTTC

V gene: TRBV7-3
D gene: .
clone size: few
J gene: TRBJ2-7
CDR3 protein: CASSPSSAGISYEQYF
CDR3 DNA: TGTGCCAGCAGCCCGAGTTCGGCAGGGATCTCCTACGAGCAGTACTTC

V gene: TRBV4-3
D gene: .
clone size: .
J gene: TRBJ1-2
CDR3 protein: CASSQDSSHYYGYTF
CDR3 DNA: TGCGCCAGCAGCCAAGACTCGAGCCATTACTATGGCTACACCTTC

V gene: TRBV28
D gene: .
clone size: .
J gene: TRBJ1-2
CDR3 protein: CASSSELGRGYTF
CDR3 DNA: TGTGCCAGCAGTTCAGAGTTGGGACGTGGCTACACCTTC

V gene: TRBV10-3
D gene: .
clone size: few
J gene: TRBJ2-7
CDR3 protein: CAISEAQGKGYF
CDR3 DNA: TGTGCCATCAGTGAAGCGCAGGGCAAGGGGTACTTC

V gene: TRBV9
D gene: .
clone size: .
J gene: TRBJ2-5
CDR3 protein: CASSVSTVNQETQYF
CDR3 DNA: TGTGCCAGCAGCGTATCTACCGTAAACCAAGAGACCCAGTACTTC

V gene: TRBV6-5
D gene: .
clone size: .
J gene: TRBJ2-3
CDR3 protein: CASSYQGSSTDTQYF
CDR3 DNA: TGTGCCAGCAGTTATCAGGGAAGTAGCACAGATACGCAGTATTTT

V gene: TRBV15
D gene: .
clone size: .
J gene: TRBJ2-4
CDR3 protein: CATSRDPGIAKNIQYF
CDR3 DNA: TGTGCCACCAGCAGAGATCCGGGGATAGCCAAAAACATTCAGTACTTC